The sequence of this T cell receptor (beta chain) was determined in a study of PD-1 blockade in classical Hodgkin lymphoma. Sequencing used immunoSEQ multiplex PCR; TCRdb keeps in-frame clones, though not all of them. Among 45,000 or so clones listed, approximately 73% were seen once. This CDR3 comprises 19 residues. With 7 bases clipped from V and 8 bases from J, the junction kept 21 bases outside the gene matches. Germline CDR1 is MNHEY and CDR2 is SMNVEV (reference sequence). No patient escaped relapse after autologous stem cell transplantation, and brentuximab vedotin exposure varied. Specimen: peripheral blood mononuclear cells (PBMCs), collected at baseline. The sequence derives from a human donor with classical Hodgkin lymphoma. The V gene is TRBV27, the J gene TRBJ2-1, with 12 bases lining up with TRBD1. CDR3: CASKGLLRRDRGPLDEQFF. In DNA, the CDR3 is TGTGCCAGCAAGGGGTTATTGCGCCGGGACAGGGGGCCGCTGGATGAGCAGTTCTTC.